The rows below give T cell receptor beta chains drawn from one sample of a study of cytomegalovirus exposure and HLA in healthy donors. Some clones are missing from TCRdb's copy, which holds only in-frame ones; the method was immunoSEQ multiplex PCR. The repertoire holds 100,000 or so clones, with more than 60% as singletons. Sequenced: PBMCs. These receptors originate from a man over 45 in good health and CMV-seronegative. Both conserved end residues are trimmed from each CDR3. Each record gives: J gene, V gene, CDR3 protein.

TRBJ2-7 | TRBV6-5 | ASSYAGGGYKQY
TRBJ1-1 | TRBV4-1 | ASSQGGPRAEAF
TRBJ2-7 | TRBV5-1 | ASSLGQGEQY
TRBJ1-2 | TRBV4-3 | ASSPAAGGRDYGYT
TRBJ2-7 | TRBV5-8 | ASSHNGGAVSYEQY
TRBJ1-6 | TRBV6-5 | ASSYDRGNNSPLH
TRBJ2-6 | TRBV29-1 | SAVDSSGANVLT
TRBJ2-3 | TRBV7-6 | ASSPRAGASTDTQY
TRBJ2-1 | TRBV5-4 | ASSPSTGPEL
TRBJ2-3 | TRBV30 | AGTSGSGTDTQY
TRBJ2-7 | TRBV7-9 | ASSFTAGTSYEQY
TRBJ2-2 | TRBV6-7 | ASSYPTPGQGLSNTGELF
TRBJ2-5 | TRBV5-5 | ASSLVETGAETQY
TRBJ1-3 | TRBV10-3 | ASSPDLAGTIY
TRBJ1-6 | TRBV7-8 | ASSLGPEGGSPLH
TRBJ1-5 | TRBV6-1 | ASAAEGQGAQPQH
TRBJ1-6 | TRBV10-3 | AISERRVESPLH